These T cell receptor beta chains were read from a single sample in a study of T cell changes during pregnancy in multiple sclerosis. Sequencing was performed with immunoSEQ multiplex PCR; in TCRdb, only in-frame clones are kept and a portion is missing. In the table there are more than 45,000 clones, about 93% of which are singletons. The specimen comprised CD4+ T cells from peripheral blood mononuclear cells, sampled in the first trimester of pregnancy. Receptors were obtained from a female donor with multiple sclerosis, enrolled in a pregnancy study. The CDR3 runs from the conserved cysteine through the conserved F or W. Fields, in order: D gene, V gene, J gene, clone size, CDR3 DNA, CDR3 protein. A D gene is named only where the DNA matches it firmly. Expanded clones are given a class, and other clones once, few, many or no size at all.

d_call: -; v_call: TRBV30; j_call: TRBJ1-1; clone_size: -; cdr3_nt: TGTGCCTGGAGTGTACTGAGAGGTATGAACACTGAAGCTTTCTTT; cdr3_aa: CAWSVLRGMNTEAFF
d_call: -; v_call: TRBV19; j_call: TRBJ2-7; clone_size: -; cdr3_nt: TGTGCCAGTAGTCAGTCGGGAATAGGTGACTACGAGCAGTACTTC; cdr3_aa: CASSQSGIGDYEQYF
d_call: -; v_call: TRBV6-5; j_call: TRBJ1-1; clone_size: -; cdr3_nt: TGTGCCACAGTCGGGGACACGTCGAACACTGAAGCTTTCTTT; cdr3_aa: CATVGDTSNTEAFF
d_call: -; v_call: TRBV4-1; j_call: TRBJ1-4; clone_size: -; cdr3_nt: TGCGCCAGCAGCCAATCTAGTCCCGCATCTGAAAAACTGTTTTTT; cdr3_aa: CASSQSSPASEKLFF
d_call: -; v_call: TRBV27; j_call: TRBJ1-1; clone_size: -; cdr3_nt: TGTGCCAGCAGTTTAAGTCGGGGGAGGTGGACTGAAGCTTTCTTT; cdr3_aa: CASSLSRGRWTEAFF
d_call: -; v_call: TRBV18; j_call: TRBJ1-1; clone_size: -; cdr3_nt: TGTGCCAGCTCACCCCGAAGCCTGAACACTGAAGCTTTCTTT; cdr3_aa: CASSPRSLNTEAFF
d_call: TRBD1; v_call: TRBV5-1; j_call: TRBJ2-7; clone_size: -; cdr3_nt: TGCGCCAGCAGCCCTGGGACAGGGGCGTTCTACGAGCAGTACTTC; cdr3_aa: CASSPGTGAFYEQYF
d_call: -; v_call: TRBV18; j_call: TRBJ2-7; clone_size: -; cdr3_nt: TGTGCCAGCTCACCACCGGGGCGTTGGGGCTCTACTGGCGAGCAGTACTTC; cdr3_aa: CASSPPGRWGSTGEQYF
d_call: TRBD1; v_call: TRBV5-4; j_call: TRBJ1-1; clone_size: -; cdr3_nt: TGTGCCAGCAGGGACAGGGGGCCGAACACTGAAGCTTTCTTT; cdr3_aa: CASRDRGPNTEAFF
d_call: -; v_call: TRBV15; j_call: TRBJ1-1; clone_size: -; cdr3_nt: TGTGCCACCAGCAGAGATACGGTTAGAAACACTGAAGCTTTCTTT; cdr3_aa: CATSRDTVRNTEAFF
d_call: TRBD1; v_call: TRBV2; j_call: TRBJ2-3; clone_size: -; cdr3_nt: TGTGCCAGCAGTGAAGCGTCTTGGGACAGGGCGGCAGATACGCAGTATTTT; cdr3_aa: CASSEASWDRAADTQYF
d_call: TRBD1; v_call: TRBV4-1; j_call: TRBJ1-5; clone_size: once; cdr3_nt: TGCGCCAGCAGCCAAGCACCGACAGGGGATCAGCCCCAGCATTTT; cdr3_aa: CASSQAPTGDQPQHF
d_call: -; v_call: TRBV28; j_call: TRBJ1-2; clone_size: -; cdr3_nt: TGTGCCAGCAGTTTAGGCAGATATGGCTACACCTTC; cdr3_aa: CASSLGRYGYTF
d_call: TRBD1; v_call: TRBV18; j_call: TRBJ1-6; clone_size: -; cdr3_nt: TGTGCCAGCTCACCGAGACAGGGGCTTAAGTCACCCCTCCACTTT; cdr3_aa: CASSPRQGLKSPLHF